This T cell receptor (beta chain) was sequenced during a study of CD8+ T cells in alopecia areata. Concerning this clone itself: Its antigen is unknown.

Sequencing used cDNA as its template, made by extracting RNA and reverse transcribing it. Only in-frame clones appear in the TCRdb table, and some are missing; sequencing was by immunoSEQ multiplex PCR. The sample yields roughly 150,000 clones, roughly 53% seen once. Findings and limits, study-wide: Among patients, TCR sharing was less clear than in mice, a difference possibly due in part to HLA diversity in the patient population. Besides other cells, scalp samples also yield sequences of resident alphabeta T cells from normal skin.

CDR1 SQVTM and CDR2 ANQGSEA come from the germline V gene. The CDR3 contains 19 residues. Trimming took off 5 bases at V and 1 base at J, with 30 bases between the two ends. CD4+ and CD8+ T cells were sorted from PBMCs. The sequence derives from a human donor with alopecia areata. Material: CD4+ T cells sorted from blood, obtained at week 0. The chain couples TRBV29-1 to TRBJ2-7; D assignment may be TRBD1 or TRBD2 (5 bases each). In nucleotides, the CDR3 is TGCAGCGTTTTAATTGGTACGTCATATAGGGGCAGGGAGTCCTACGAGCAGTACTTC. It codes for CSVLIGTSYRGRESYEQYF.